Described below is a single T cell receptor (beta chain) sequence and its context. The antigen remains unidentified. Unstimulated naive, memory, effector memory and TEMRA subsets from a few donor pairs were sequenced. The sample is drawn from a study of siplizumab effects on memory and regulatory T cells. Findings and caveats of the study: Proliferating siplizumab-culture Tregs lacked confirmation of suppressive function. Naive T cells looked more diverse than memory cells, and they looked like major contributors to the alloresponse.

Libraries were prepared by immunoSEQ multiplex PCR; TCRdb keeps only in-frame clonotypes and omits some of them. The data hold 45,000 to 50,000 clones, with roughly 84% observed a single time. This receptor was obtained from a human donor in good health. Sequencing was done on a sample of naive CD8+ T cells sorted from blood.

The CDR3: CASSQGVTYPEAFF. DNA of the CDR3: TGTGCCAGCAGCCAAGGGGTAACTTACCCTGAAGCTTTCTTT. This rearrangement joins TRBV4-2 to TRBJ1-1; D is ambiguous. The CDR3 has 14 residues. Germline V gene lookup returns CDR1 LGHNA and CDR2 YNFKEQ. The ends were cut back, 1 base at V and 6 bases at J, with 12 bases in the middle.